Each of the 19 T cell receptor beta chains below was sequenced from the same sample in a study of molecular identifiers for immune sequencing clone quantification. TCRdb re-called the PCR reads with MiXCR, one entry per CDR3 protein. This repertoire shows around 480,000 distinct CDR3 sequences, 20% to 25% found once; its top ten account for 0.7% to 0.95%. The sample comprised naive CD8+ T cells from blood, with Jurkat cell RNA spiked in. Subset denoted: FACS-sorted CD8+CD4-CCR7+CD45RA+ naive T cells. Receptors were obtained from a human donor in good health. Some libraries in this study had Jurkat cell RNA spiked in.

This rearrangement joins TRBV11-3 to TRBJ2-7; 8 bases are a match to TRBD1. CDR1 SGHNT and CDR2 YENEEA come from the germline V gene. The V gene end was trimmed by 6 bases and the J gene end by 7 bases; junction bases not matched to a gene: 17. The CDR3 is 16 amino acids. Here the CDR3 reads CASSHRTGPHSGEQYF. As DNA, the CDR3 is TGTGCCAGCAGTCACAGGACAGGGCCCCACTCCGGAGAGCAGTACTTC.

To note about this clonotype: A single base separates this from a much larger clone, so it may be a read error. The chain recombines TRBV5-6 with TRBJ2-7, with no clear D. Germline lookup yields CDR1 SGHDT and CDR2 YYEEEE. V was clipped by 0 bases and J by 7 bases, with 11 bases between them. The CDR3 length is 13 residues. The CDR3 DNA reads TGTGCCAGCAGCTTGGCGGCCACCGTGGAGCAGTACTTC. Its translation: CASSLAATVEQYF.

The V and J genes are TRBV24-1 and TRBJ2-7, with D possibly matching TRBD1 (6 bases). The CDR3 is 12 amino acids. The germline gives CDR1 KGHDR, CDR2 SFDVKD. V was trimmed by 9 bases and J by 3 bases, leaving 11 bases between them. CDR3 region: CATGRRGYEQYF. CDR3 sequence (DNA): TGTGCCACCGGCCGCAGGGGCTACGAGCAGTACTTC.

This clonotype is a singleton in its sample. This may be a read error: a much more frequent sequence differs by one nucleotide. Without the conserved terminal phenylalanine or tryptophan, this CDR3 likely stems from a read error. The rearrangement links TRBV5-3 to TRBJ1-2; D might be TRBD1 (5 bases). TRBV5-3 falls under the ORF class, with uncertain function. V was clipped by 8 bases and J by 0 bases, with 17 bases between them. This CDR3 is built from 15 residues. The CDR3 region is CASSGDASANYGYTS. CDR3 DNA sequence: TGTGCCAGCAGCGGGGACGCATCAGCTAACTATGGCTACACCTCC.

This clonotype was detected many times. The chain employs TRBV28 and TRBJ2-4; 10 bases agree with TRBD1. The CDR3 is 15 residues long. In germline, CDR1 is MDHEN, CDR2 SYDVKM. V lost 5 bases, J lost 8 bases, and 9 bases stayed unmatched. The CDR3 DNA reads TGTGCCAGCAGTACCAGACAGGGGGCTTTTTACATTCAGTACTTC. Translating gives CASSTRQGAFYIQYF.

This clonotype was seen repeatedly, ten times or more. CDR3: CATEGQVDEKLFF. The CDR3 DNA sequence: TGTGCCACCGAGGGGCAGGTGGATGAAAAACTGTTTTTT. The chain joins TRBV6-1 to TRBJ1-4, with D possibly being TRBD1 (5 bases). The CDR3 runs to 13 residues. Germline CDR1 is MNHNS and CDR2 is SASEGT. V lost 10 bases, J lost 6 bases, and 15 bases lay in between.

The sample holds a few counts of this clonotype. The CDR3 sequence: CASSPKGTPYLGYTF. In DNA form, the CDR3 reads TGTGCCAGCAGCCCGAAGGGGACTCCCTATCTCGGCTACACCTTC. The chain combines TRBV5-4 with TRBJ1-2, with a possible D match to TRBD1 (5 bases). The CDR3 is 15 amino acids. In germline, CDR1 is SGHNT, CDR2 YYREEE (reference sequence). Trimming left V 4 bases short and J 8 bases short, with 21 bases between.

Concerning this clonotype: A much bigger clone sits one base away, suggesting this may be a read error. The rearrangement links TRBV4-1 to TRBJ2-5; 9 bases fit TRBD2. Trimming cost V 0 bases and J 4 bases; bases outside gene matches: 12. Germline values: CDR1 MGHRA, CDR2 YSYEKL. CDR3 length: 18 amino acids. CDR3: CASSQDGLAGWPRETQYF. The DNA for the CDR3 is TGCGCCAGCAGCCAAGACGGGCTAGCGGGATGGCCTCGAGAGACCCAGTACTTC.

This clonotype was picked up many times. The V and J genes are TRBV4-1 and TRBJ2-7; 7 bases are a match to TRBD1. V lost 1 base, J lost 2 bases, and 5 bases stayed unmatched. CDR1 is MGHRA and CDR2 is YSYEKL in the germline V gene. The CDR3 totals 15 residues. CDR3 DNA: TGCGCCAGCAGCCAAGTGGACGACAGGGCCTACGAGCAGTACTTC. This codes for CASSQVDDRAYEQYF.

V and J are TRBV6-2 or TRBV6-3 and TRBJ1-1; tentative D call: TRBD1 (5 bases). The CDR3 is 12 residues long. V lost 0 bases and J 11 bases, leaving 10 bases between the germline ends. The germline V gene encodes CDR1 MNHEY and CDR2 SVGEGT. The CDR3 nucleotides are TGTGCCAGCAGTTACTCAGGGGACGGTGCTTTCTTT. Encoded protein: CASSYSGDGAFF.

As concerns this clonotype: A much larger clone differs from this one at a single base, so this may be a read error. The chain has TRBV12-3 or TRBV12-4 and TRBJ2-1; TRBD2 matches 7 bases. This CDR3 spans 13 amino acids. CDR3 protein: CASIAGPYSEQFF. The CDR3 bases are TGTGCCAGCATAGCGGGTCCCTACAGTGAGCAGTTCTTC.

In its sample, this clonotype was seen a few times. The chain uses TRBV5-4 and TRBJ2-5, with TRBD2 matching over 10 bases. The trim removed 4 bases at V and 3 bases at J, leaving 3 bases unmatched. Germline V CDR1 and CDR2: SGHNT, YYREEE (reference sequence). CDR3 length: 14 amino acids. This chain's CDR3 is CASSEGLAEETQYF. The CDR3 DNA is TGTGCCAGCAGCGAAGGACTAGCGGAAGAGACCCAGTACTTC.

The sample holds a few counts of this clonotype. The rearrangement links TRBV25-1 to TRBJ2-1, with a tentative D call TRBD1 (5 bases). Trimming stripped 6 bases from V and 5 bases from J, with 11 bases between. This CDR3 comprises 13 residues. CDR1 and CDR2 from the germline V gene are MGHDK and SYGVNS. The CDR3 DNA is TGTGCCAGCAGCGATAGCAGGGACAATGAGCAGTTCTTC. Protein product: CASSDSRDNEQFF.

The chain combines TRBV27 with TRBJ1-5; D gene ambiguous. CDR3 length equals 13 residues. Per germline, CDR1 MNHEY and CDR2 SMNVEV (reference sequence). The V end was cut by 4 bases, the J end by 3 bases, with 7 bases between. In DNA form, the CDR3 reads TGTGCCAGCAGTTATGTGTACAATCAGCCCCAGCATTTT. Its translation is CASSYVYNQPQHF.

This clonotype was seen many times. J is TRBJ1-1 and V is TRBV6-5; TRBD1 is a possible D gene (5 bases). Trimming left V 9 bases short and J 4 bases short, with 9 bases between. CDR1 and CDR2 from the germline V gene are MNHEY and SVGAGI. The CDR3 covers 11 residues. CDR3 bases: TGTGCCAGTCGGGACCCCACTGAAGCTTTCTTT. Its protein is CASRDPTEAFF.

The chain employs TRBV28 and TRBJ2-2; weak D call: TRBD2 (7 bases). The ends were cut back, 2 bases at V and 6 bases at J, with 13 bases in the middle. The length of the CDR3 is 15 residues. Germline CDR1 reads MDHEN; CDR2 reads SYDVKM. The chain's CDR3 is CASSLRGGAPGELFF. The DNA of the CDR3 is TGTGCCAGCAGTTTAAGGGGGGGCGCTCCCGGGGAGCTGTTTTTT. The full variable domain, completed using reference TRBV28 and TRBJ2-2, is DVKVTQSSRYLVKRTGEKVFLECVQDMDHENMFWYRQDPGLGLRLIYFSYDVKMKEKGDIPEGYSVSREKKERFSLILESASTNQTSMYLCASSLRGGAPGELFFGEGSRLTVL.

The table lists this clonotype with many counts. The chain uses TRBV7-9 and TRBJ2-3, with 7 nucleotides matching TRBD2. V lost 5 bases, J lost 2 bases, and 10 bases stayed unmatched. This CDR3 has 16 amino acids. The germline V gene encodes CDR1 SEHNR and CDR2 FQNEAQ (reference sequence). The CDR3 protein is CASSPAGTTDTDTQYF. In nucleotides, the CDR3 is TGTGCCAGCAGCCCAGCCGGGACTACCGACACAGATACGCAGTATTTT.

In regard to this clonotype: The final CDR3 position lacks the conserved phenylalanine or tryptophan, pointing to a likely read error. Here the CDR3 reads CASSLMVISERYEQDTQYY. CDR3 nucleotide sequence: TGTGCCAGCAGTTTAATGGTAATTTCTGAGCGGTATGAACAAGATACGCAGTATTAT. V usage is TRBV28 and J usage is TRBJ2-3; possibly TRBD2 for D (5 bases). The V gene's germline CDR1 is MDHEN and CDR2 SYDVKM. V lost 2 bases, J lost 5 bases, and 26 bases lay in between. The CDR3 extends over 19 amino acids.

Details on this clonotype: A much more abundant neighbour one base away suggests this may be a read error. The genes are TRBV4-3 and TRBJ2-7; TRBD1 agrees at 8 bases. The CDR3 runs to 15 residues. Germline V CDR1 and CDR2: LGHNA, YSLEER. The CDR3 is CASSQEQGVMGERYF. CDR3 in DNA: TGCGCCAGCAGCCAAGAACAGGGGGTCATGGGTGAGCGGTACTTC.